This T cell receptor beta chain was sequenced during a study of OX40 agonist ivuxolimab in advanced cancers. The CDR3 has 17 residues. Per the germline V gene, CDR1 is GTSNPN and CDR2 is SVGIG (reference sequence). The junction had 10 bases not matched to a gene; V was cut back by 0 bases and J by 2 bases. The data were produced by immunoSEQ multiplex PCR, yet TCRdb's version contains in-frame clones alone and is incomplete. In the table there are 70,000 or so clones, about 89% of which are singletons. Autoimmune disease history or systemic immunosuppression meant exclusion. The chain couples TRBV30 to TRBJ2-1, with 7 bases identical to TRBD2. This receptor was taken from an adult with an advanced solid tumor such as melanoma, head and neck, liver or kidney cancer. The starting material was CD4+ or CD8+ T cells sorted from blood, obtained in a trial of the OX40 agonist ivuxolimab. CDR3 in DNA: TGTGCCTGGAGTGTCCCCGGGGCGGGAGCTGCCTACAATGAGCAGTTCTTC. Protein: CAWSVPGAGAAYNEQFF. The full variable domain, completed using reference TRBV30 and TRBJ2-1, is SQTIHQWPATLVQPVGSPLSLECTVEGTSNPNLYWYRQAAGRGLQLLFYSVGIGQISSEVPQNLSASRPQDRQFILSSKKLLLSDSGFYLCAWSVPGAGAAYNEQFFGPGTRLTVL.